The 32 T cell receptor beta chains reported below all come from one sample, sequenced in a study of identifying expanded T cells in peripheral blood. Method: immunoSEQ multiplex PCR; TCRdb's copy keeps in-frame clones and lacks some. The sample contains over 85,000 clones, approximately 85% of which appear only once. The sample was blood. Receptors were obtained from a person between 18 and 75 years old in good health.

The V call is TRBV29-1, the J call TRBJ2-7; D uncertain. Germline CDR1 SQVTM, CDR2 ANQGSEA. The CDR3 has 11 amino acids. The V end was cut by 6 bases, the J end by 2 bases, with 8 bases between. In DNA, the CDR3 is TGCAGCGTAACATCAGCCTACGAGCAGTACTTC. Translating gives CSVTSAYEQYF.

CDR3 sequence: CASSMFTLGNEQFF. The CDR3 DNA follows: TGTGCCAGCAGCATGTTTACCCTAGGGAATGAGCAGTTCTTC. V and J are TRBV7-9 and TRBJ2-1; D is uncertain. V gave up 5 bases and J gave up 7 bases, with 15 bases separating them. CDR1 and CDR2 (germline): SEHNR, FQNEAQ (reference sequence). CDR3 length: 14 residues.

This rearrangement joins TRBV7-9 to TRBJ2-4, with D perhaps matching TRBD1 (5 bases). There are 13 residues in the CDR3. V lost 3 bases and J 9 bases, leaving 12 bases between the germline ends. Germline CDR1 and CDR2: SEHNR and FQNEAQ (reference sequence). The CDR3 DNA sequence: TGTGCCAGCAGCTTCCGTGACAGTAGCATTCAGTACTTC. This gives the protein CASSFRDSSIQYF.

The table lists this clone with a count of one. This chain uses TRBV7-2 with TRBJ2-7; the D gene is possibly TRBD1 (5 bases). Trimming removed 5 bases at V and 2 bases at J, with 19 bases between. The germline gives CDR1 SGHTA, CDR2 FQGNSA. This CDR3 contains 16 residues. The CDR3 protein is CASSPNSRARPYEQYF. DNA of the CDR3: TGTGCCAGCAGCCCCAATAGCAGGGCGAGACCCTACGAGCAGTACTTC.

The chain joins TRBV5-5 to TRBJ1-4, with a weak D call TRBD1 (6 bases). CDR3 length: 15 residues. Trimming removed 1 base at V and 13 bases at J, with 20 bases between. The V gene's germline CDR1 is SGHKS and CDR2 YYEKEE (reference sequence). The CDR3 nucleotides read TGTGCCAGCAGCTTGATACTCGGGGGCCGCGGGGGACTGTTTTTT. This translates into CASSLILGGRGGLFF.

This clone was counted a single time. The rearrangement joins TRBV18 to TRBJ1-1; TRBD1 matches 8 bases. Trimming cost V 3 bases and J 1 base; bases outside gene matches: 7. In germline, CDR1 is KGHSH, CDR2 LQKENI. The CDR3 is 16 amino acids. CDR3 nucleotides: TGTGCCAGCTCACCCAGGGGGCCGGGAGGGAACACTGAAGCTTTCTTT. It translates to CASSPRGPGGNTEAFF.

V usage is TRBV9 and J usage is TRBJ2-2; D is possibly TRBD1 or TRBD2 (5 bases each). The CDR3 covers 15 residues. Germline assignment: CDR1 SGDLS and CDR2 YYNGEE. The V end lost 4 bases, the J end lost 4 bases, and 14 bases lay between the germline ends. The CDR3 DNA follows: TGTGCCAGCAGCTCCTCTGGGGACGGCACCGGGGAGCTGTTTTTT. Its translation: CASSSSGDGTGELFF.

The table lists this clone with a few counts. V is TRBV5-6 and J is TRBJ1-6; no clear D. Per the germline V gene, CDR1 is SGHDT and CDR2 is YYEEEE. The CDR3 runs to 12 residues. V lost 1 base and J 9 bases, leaving 5 bases between the germline ends. The CDR3 nucleotides read TGTGCCAGCAGCTTGAGCACTTCACCCCTCCACTTT. Translating it yields CASSLSTSPLHF.

This clone showed up just once. The gene calls are TRBV7-9 and TRBJ2-3; D not resolved. The CDR3 runs to 18 residues. The germline V gene has CDR1 SEHNR and CDR2 FQNEAQ (reference sequence). Between the trimmed V and J ends, which lost 5 bases and 1 base, there was a span of 22 bases. CDR3 sequence (DNA): TGTGCCAGCAGCCCGGCCCGCACAGCCAGCCTACGCACAGATACGCAGTATTTT. It yields the protein CASSPARTASLRTDTQYF.

The chain uses TRBV13 and TRBJ2-3; D is unclear. V was clipped by 3 bases and J by 2 bases, with 3 bases between them. The germline V gene has CDR1 PRHDT and CDR2 FYEKMQ (reference sequence). CDR3 length: 12 amino acids. CDR3 in amino acids: CASSFYTDTQYF. The CDR3 DNA reads as TGTGCCAGCAGCTTTTACACAGATACGCAGTATTTT.

The V call is TRBV4-3, the J call TRBJ1-1, with 10 bases identical to TRBD1. Germline CDR1 LGHNA, CDR2 YSLEER. The CDR3 sequence is 21 residues long. V lost 2 bases to trimming and J lost 1 base; unmatched junction nucleotides: 19. The CDR3 nucleotides are TGCGCCAGCAGCCAATATTCGAGGGAACCGGGACAGGGGCCGAAGAACACTGAAGCTTTCTTT. Translation gives CASSQYSREPGQGPKNTEAFF.

V usage is TRBV5-6 and J usage is TRBJ2-3, with a tentative D call TRBD1 (6 bases). Per germline, CDR1 SGHDT and CDR2 YYEEEE. CDR3 size: 13 residues. The V and J ends lost 9 bases and 3 bases respectively, with 14 bases between them. The CDR3 is CATAWGRTDTQYF. The CDR3 DNA follows: TGTGCCACCGCTTGGGGGCGGACAGATACGCAGTATTTT.

This rearrangement joins TRBV27 to TRBJ2-2; perhaps TRBD1 as D (6 bases). From germline, CDR1 is MNHEY and CDR2 SMNVEV (reference sequence). CDR3 length: 14 residues. V was shortened by 6 bases and J by 5 bases, with 13 bases between the two germline ends. CDR3 sequence: CASRRRGITGELFF. The CDR3 coding sequence is TGTGCCAGCAGAAGAAGGGGGATAACCGGGGAGCTGTTTTTT.

The rearrangement links TRBV2 to TRBJ1-6, with D uncertain. The CDR3 is made up of 15 amino acids. Trimming stripped 7 bases from V and 6 bases from J, with 16 bases between. From germline, CDR1 is SNHLY and CDR2 FYNNEI. CDR3 region: CASTEELTANSPLHF. The CDR3 coding sequence is TGTGCCAGCACCGAAGAATTAACAGCTAATTCACCCCTCCACTTT.

This clone was counted between two and nine times. The V call is TRBV18, the J call TRBJ1-2; the D gene is possibly TRBD1 (5 bases). The CDR3 spans 15 residues. V gave up 7 bases and J gave up 0 bases, with 15 bases separating them. Germline V gene sequence: CDR1 KGHSH, CDR2 LQKENI. The CDR3 DNA reads as TGTGCCAGCTTGGCCTCCTCGGGGGCTAACTATGGCTACACCTTC. Protein sequence: CASLASSGANYGYTF.

J is TRBJ1-3 and V is TRBV6-6; the D gene is possibly TRBD1 (6 bases). In germline, CDR1 is MNHNY, CDR2 SVGAGI (reference sequence). Trimming removed 6 bases at V and 0 bases at J, with 15 bases between. The CDR3 has 16 amino acids. CDR3: CASSIGQLYSGNTIYF. The DNA for the CDR3 is TGTGCCAGCAGCATCGGACAGTTGTACTCTGGAAACACCATATATTTT.

The V and J genes are TRBV21-1 and TRBJ2-7; the table's D call, TRBD2, has no DNA check behind it. TRBV21-1 is flagged as a pseudogene. The CDR3 contains 15 residues. The DNA for the CDR3 is TGTGCCAGCAGCGTACCCGGGACTCCCCGCCACGAGCAGTACTTC. Residues: CASSVPGTPRHEQYF.

The chain has TRBV28 and TRBJ1-5; D not certain. The CDR3 runs to 12 residues. Deletions cut 6 bases from V and 6 bases from J, with 9 bases between. The germline V gene encodes CDR1 MDHEN and CDR2 SYDVKM. CDR3 amino acids: CASSLTIQPQHF. CDR3 bases: TGTGCCAGCAGCCTCACTATTCAGCCCCAGCATTTT.

J is TRBJ1-6 and V is TRBV19; D uncertain. The germline V gene has CDR1 LNHDA and CDR2 SQIVND (reference sequence). The CDR3 covers 14 residues. The V end lost 6 bases, the J end lost 0 bases, and 6 bases lay between the germline ends. CDR3 in DNA: TGTGCCAGTAGGGGGAGCTCCTATAATTCACCCCTCCACTTT. This codes for CASRGSSYNSPLHF.

The chain's CDR3 is CAWSAGTGNEKLFF. As DNA, the CDR3 is TGTGCCTGGAGTGCCGGGACGGGAAATGAAAAACTGTTTTTT. The V gene is TRBV30, the J gene TRBJ1-4, with a weak D call TRBD1 (5 bases). V was shortened by 1 base and J by 5 bases, with 11 bases between the two germline ends. Per the germline V gene, CDR1 is GTSNPN and CDR2 is SVGIG (reference sequence). The CDR3 spans 14 residues.

V usage is TRBV5-1 and J usage is TRBJ2-6; the D gene is possibly TRBD1 (6 bases). Germline CDR1 and CDR2: SGHRS and YFSETQ. CDR3 length equals 14 residues. Between the trimmed V and J ends, which lost 0 bases and 11 bases, there was a span of 12 bases. CDR3 loop: CASSLATGKDVLTF. The CDR3 DNA sequence: TGCGCCAGCAGCTTGGCAACAGGGAAAGACGTCCTGACTTTC.

The chain carries TRBV3-2 and TRBJ2-7. TRBV3-2 is reported as a pseudogene. This CDR3 spans 8 amino acids. CDR3 loop: CASEEQYF. CDR3 DNA sequence: TGTGCCTCGGAAGAGCAGTACTTC.

This clone appeared a few times. V is TRBV30 and J is TRBJ1-1; 7 bases agree with TRBD1. V was clipped by 3 bases and J by 1 base; unmatched bases: 2. Germline CDR1 is GTSNPN and CDR2 is SVGIG (reference sequence). This CDR3 is built from 13 residues. The CDR3 sequence: CAWRRQGNTEAFF. The CDR3 DNA reads as TGTGCCTGGAGAAGACAGGGGAACACTGAAGCTTTCTTT. The full variable domain, completed using reference TRBV30 and TRBJ1-1, is SQTIHQWPATLVQPVGSPLSLECTVEGTSNPNLYWYRQAAGRGLQLLFYSVGIGQISSEVPQNLSASRPQDRQFILSSKKLLLSDSGFYLCAWRRQGNTEAFFGQGTRLTVV.

There are a few counts of this clone. The rearrangement links TRBV6-5 to TRBJ1-1; perhaps TRBD1 as D (5 bases). Between the trimmed V and J ends, which lost 0 bases and 4 bases, there was a span of 12 bases. Germline CDR1 is MNHEY and CDR2 is SVGAGI. The CDR3 loop spans 15 amino acids. The CDR3 protein is CASSYSRWGLTEAFF. Here the CDR3 DNA reads TGTGCCAGCAGTTACTCGAGATGGGGACTCACTGAAGCTTTCTTT.

The CDR3 region has the DNA TGTGCCAGTATAGCGGGGTTCACAGATACGCAGTATTTT. Residues: CASIAGFTDTQYF. V is TRBV7-2 and J is TRBJ2-3; 8 bases fit TRBD2. Per the germline V gene, CDR1 is SGHTA and CDR2 is FQGNSA. Trimming cost V 9 bases and J 2 bases; bases outside gene matches: 4. The CDR3 sequence is 13 residues long.

This chain joins TRBV2 and TRBJ1-6; the D is unclear. V was pared by 6 bases and J by 4 bases, with 10 bases between. CDR1 and CDR2 (germline): SNHLY, FYNNEI. The CDR3 sequence is 14 residues long. CDR3 nucleotides: TGTGCCAGCAGAGGAACACAATATAATTCACCCCTCCACTTT. This sequence encodes CASRGTQYNSPLHF.

This CDR3 is CASSRGKAFF. DNA for the CDR3: TGTGCCAGCAGTAGGGGAAAAGCTTTCTTT. The J gene is TRBJ1-1, the V gene TRBV28; weak D call: TRBD1 (5 bases). Looked up from germline, CDR1 is MDHEN and CDR2 is SYDVKM. The CDR3 runs to 10 residues. The V and J ends lost 5 bases and 9 bases respectively, with 7 bases between them.

V gene TRBV5-8 combines with J gene TRBJ2-3, with TRBD1 matching 8 bases. In germline, CDR1 is SGHTS, CDR2 YDEGEE. This CDR3 region has 14 residues. V was pared by 2 bases and J by 6 bases, with 5 bases of the junction left unmatched. CDR3 nucleotide sequence: TGTGCCAGCAGCTTCGCGACAGGGGCCGATACGCAGTATTTT. It is translated as CASSFATGADTQYF.

Only one count was recorded for this clone. This rearrangement joins TRBV7-8 to TRBJ2-5, with D uncertain. V was shortened by 0 bases and J by 4 bases, with 3 bases between the two germline ends. There are 12 residues in the CDR3. In germline, CDR1 is SGHVS, CDR2 FQNEAQ. CDR3 protein: CASSLAGETQYF. CDR3 nucleotides: TGTGCCAGCAGCTTAGCGGGAGAGACCCAGTACTTC. Filled out from reference TRBV7-8 and TRBJ2-5, the complete variable domain reads GAGVSQSPRYKVAKRGQDVALRCDPISGHVSLFWYQQALGQGPEFLTYFQNEAQLDKSGLPSDRFFAERPEGSVSTLKIQRTQQEDSAVYLCASSLAGETQYFGPGTRLLVL.

V and J are TRBV7-9 and TRBJ2-3; 7 bases are shared with TRBD2. The J segment lost 0 bases and the V segment lost 7 bases, leaving 10 bases of the junction unmatched. Germline values: CDR1 SEHNR, CDR2 FQNEAQ (reference sequence). The CDR3 covers 16 residues. The CDR3 sequence is CASTQTLAASTDTQYF. The DNA for the CDR3 is TGTGCCAGCACCCAGACCCTAGCGGCTAGCACAGATACGCAGTATTTT.

The chain combines TRBV19 with TRBJ2-7, with D perhaps TRBD2 (6 bases). This CDR3 comprises 16 residues. Trimming took 2 bases from V and 4 from J, leaving 18 bases between them. Looked up from germline, CDR1 is LNHDA and CDR2 is SQIVND (reference sequence). CDR3 protein: CASSIIGSTGVYEQYF. The CDR3 DNA is TGTGCCAGTAGTATAATCGGCAGCACGGGGGTATACGAGCAGTACTTC.

The chain combines TRBV11-3 with TRBJ2-7; D is undetermined. The V gene lost 3 bases and the J gene lost 9 bases, with 12 bases spanning the gap. Per the germline V gene, CDR1 is SGHNT and CDR2 is YENEEA. This CDR3 contains 12 residues. DNA of the CDR3: TGTGCCAGCAGCTTTGGAGTAGTATCGCAGTACTTC. This encodes CASSFGVVSQYF.